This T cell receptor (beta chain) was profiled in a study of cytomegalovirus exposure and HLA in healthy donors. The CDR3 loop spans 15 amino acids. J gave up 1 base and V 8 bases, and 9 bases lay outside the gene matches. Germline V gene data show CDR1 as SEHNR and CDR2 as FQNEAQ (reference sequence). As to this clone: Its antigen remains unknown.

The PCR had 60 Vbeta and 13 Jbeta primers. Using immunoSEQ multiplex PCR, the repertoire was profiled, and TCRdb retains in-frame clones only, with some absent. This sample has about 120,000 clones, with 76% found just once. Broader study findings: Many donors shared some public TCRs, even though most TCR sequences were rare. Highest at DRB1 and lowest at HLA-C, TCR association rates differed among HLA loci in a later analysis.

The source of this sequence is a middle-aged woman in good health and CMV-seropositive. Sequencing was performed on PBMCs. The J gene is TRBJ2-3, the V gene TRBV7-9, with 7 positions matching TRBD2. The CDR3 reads CASAPPTSGTDTQYF. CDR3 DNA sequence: TGTGCCAGCGCCCCCCCCACTAGCGGCACAGATACGCAGTATTTT.